This is a list of T cell receptor beta chains from one sample in a study of T cells in Graves' hyperthyroidism and ophthalmopathy. TCRdb independently ran MiXCR on the multiplex PCR reads; one entry per CDR3 protein. The data hold 530,000 or so distinct CDR3 sequences, with more than 45% observed a single time. The sequenced sample was peripheral blood or thyroid tissue (not recorded which). These TCRs come from a woman between 18 and 29 years old with Graves' hyperthyroidism. Both conserved end residues are part of each CDR3. A D gene is named only where the DNA matches it firmly. Not every row has a clone size; where given, it reads once, few, many or a size class.

j_call d_call v_call clone_size cdr3_aa cdr3_nt
TRBJ1-2 NA TRBV9 NA CASSAIGGYGYTF TGTGCCAGCAGCGCCATCGGGGGGTATGGCTACACCTTC
TRBJ2-3 TRBD2 TRBV4-2 NA CASQTGREYGDTQYF TGTGCCAGCCAGACGGGGCGGGAGTATGGAGATACGCAGTATTTT
TRBJ2-7 NA TRBV30 few CAGKQGYEQYF TGTGCCGGCAAACAGGGATACGAGCAGTACTTC
TRBJ2-7 TRBD2 TRBV27 few CASSLSPIAGGFAEQYF TGTGCCAGCAGTTTATCCCCTATAGCGGGAGGGTTTGCCGAGCAGTACTTC
TRBJ1-5 TRBD1 TRBV5-5 many CASSPQGAHQPQHF TGTGCCAGCAGCCCACAGGGGGCTCATCAGCCCCAGCATTTT
TRBJ2-3 TRBD2 TRBV29-1 NA CSVDSLAGLTDTQYF TGCAGCGTTGACAGCCTAGCGGGACTCACAGATACGCAGTATTTT
TRBJ2-6 NA TRBV24-1 NA CATSDKQGIDRAF TGTGCCACCAGTGATAAACAGGGAATTGATCGAGCTTTC
TRBJ1-3 TRBD1 TRBV4-1 NA CASSQDHGQASGNTIYF TGCGCCAGCAGCCAAGATCACGGACAGGCATCCGGAAACACCATATATTTT
TRBJ1-2 NA TRBV20-1 NA CSARGGRDISGYTF TGCAGTGCTAGAGGGGGTCGGGACATATCAGGCTACACCTTC
TRBJ2-7 TRBD1 TRBV29-1 NA CRSLGQGLEQYF TGCAGGTCCCTGGGACAGGGCCTCGAGCAGTACTTC
TRBJ1-4 NA TRBV7-3 NA CASSFRGPPGEKLFF TGTGCCAGCAGCTTCCGTGGTCCTCCTGGAGAAAAACTGTTTTTT
TRBJ1-4 TRBD1 TRBV2 NA CASRGQGEDGKLFF TGTGCCAGCAGGGGACAGGGGGAGGATGGAAAACTGTTTTTT
TRBJ1-2 NA TRBV29-1 NA CSVEGAGALSYGYTF TGCAGCGTTGAAGGGGCTGGGGCGCTTAGCTATGGCTACACCTTC
TRBJ1-2 TRBD1 TRBV15 NA CATSTLGTDYTF TGTGCCACCAGCACACTCGGGACAGACTACACCTTC
TRBJ2-5 NA TRBV20-1 many CSAREYGNLQETQYF TGCAGTGCTAGAGAGTACGGGAACCTCCAAGAGACCCAGTACTTC
TRBJ1-2 NA TRBV15 NA CATSRAFRGMWGYTF TGTGCCACCAGCAGAGCTTTTCGGGGAATGTGGGGCTACACCTTC
TRBJ1-2 TRBD1 TRBV15 once CATSSARGDRGYTF TGTGCCACCAGCAGCGCCAGGGGGGATCGTGGCTACACCTTC
TRBJ2-7 TRBD2 TRBV12-3/TRBV12-4 NA CASTILAGDSYEQYF TGTGCCAGCACCATACTAGCGGGAGATTCCTACGAGCAGTACTTC
TRBJ1-3 NA TRBV7-2 NA CANSQAATAGNTIYF TGTGCCAACAGCCAAGCCGCGACAGCGGGAAACACCATATATTTT
TRBJ2-7 NA TRBV5-1 many CASSIFAASSYEQYF TGCGCCAGCAGCATCTTCGCGGCTAGCTCCTACGAGCAGTACTTC
TRBJ1-1 NA TRBV27 many CASSLSGAGNTEAFF TGTGCCAGCAGCCTGTCAGGGGCGGGGAACACTGAAGCTTTCTTT
TRBJ2-6 NA TRBV7-3 many CASSLPRTADSGANVLTF TGTGCCAGCAGCTTACCGAGGACAGCAGACTCTGGGGCCAACGTCCTGACTTTC
TRBJ1-2 TRBD1 TRBV4-2 NA CASSQDLGDRGSYYGYTF TGTGCCAGCAGCCAAGATCTTGGGGACAGGGGATCTTACTATGGCTACACCTTC
TRBJ2-3 TRBD2 TRBV18 NA CASSPPEGTRDTQYF TGTGCCAGCTCACCACCGGAAGGGACTAGGGATACGCAGTATTTT
TRBJ2-4 NA TRBV20-1 NA CSASRGSKNIQYF TGCAGTGCTAGTCGAGGGAGTAAAAACATTCAGTACTTC
TRBJ2-3 NA TRBV2 few CASRPLSGGTTDTQYF TGTGCCAGCAGGCCTCTAAGCGGCGGAACCACAGATACGCAGTATTTT
TRBJ2-5 NA TRBV7-9 many CASSPYLGPRGETQYF TGTGCCAGCAGCCCGTACCTCGGTCCCCGAGGTGAGACCCAGTACTTC
TRBJ1-4 NA TRBV29-1 NA CSVEDERSAREKLFF TGCAGCGTTGAAGATGAAAGGTCGGCACGAGAAAAACTGTTTTTT
TRBJ2-2 NA TRBV2 NA CASSFLDTGELFF TGTGCCAGCAGTTTCCTTGACACCGGGGAGCTGTTTTTT
TRBJ1-2 TRBD1 TRBV10-3 NA CAIRMGQGLGYTF TGTGCCATCAGGATGGGACAGGGGTTAGGCTACACCTTC
TRBJ1-2 NA TRBV10-3 NA CAISESSQLGYGYTF TGTGCCATCAGTGAGTCGAGTCAGTTGGGCTATGGCTACACCTTC
TRBJ2-5 NA TRBV4-1 NA CASSHNVGVGETQYF TGCGCCAGCAGCCATAACGTGGGGGTGGGAGAGACCCAGTACTTC
TRBJ1-2 NA TRBV24-1 once CATSDSTPRADYGYTF TGTGCCACCAGTGACTCTACACCCAGGGCGGACTATGGCTACACCTTC
TRBJ1-4 NA TRBV19 once CASRAATNEKLFF TGTGCCAGCCGGGCTGCAACTAATGAAAAACTGTTTTTT
TRBJ1-5 NA TRBV18 few CARLRGGITDQPQHF TGTGCCAGGCTACGGGGGGGGATTACGGATCAGCCCCAGCATTTT
TRBJ2-7 TRBD1 TRBV7-7 many CASRSDRGWVYEQYF TGTGCTAGCAGATCGGACAGGGGGTGGGTTTACGAGCAGTACTTC
TRBJ1-1 NA TRBV6-6 many CASNPGVNTEAFF TGTGCCAGCAACCCCGGGGTGAACACTGAAGCTTTCTTT
TRBJ1-2 TRBD1 TRBV10-2 NA CASPYEGQNYGYTF TGCGCCAGCCCTTATGAGGGACAGAACTATGGCTACACCTTC
TRBJ2-5 TRBD2 TRBV20-1 few CSARDIILAGSQETQYF TGCAGTGCTAGAGATATAATACTAGCGGGGTCCCAAGAGACCCAGTACTTC
TRBJ1-2 NA TRBV7-9 NA CAGSQEAASNYGYTF TGTGCCGGCAGCCAAGAGGCAGCATCTAACTATGGCTACACCTTC
TRBJ2-7 TRBD2 TRBV20-1 many CSAIYSGISYEQYF TGCAGTGCTATTTATAGCGGGATCTCCTACGAGCAGTACTTC
TRBJ2-2 NA TRBV12-3/TRBV12-4 few CASSLGNGELFF TGTGCCAGCAGTTTAGGCAACGGGGAGCTGTTTTTT
TRBJ1-3 NA TRBV7-3 NA CASSLGRTNTIYF TGTGCCAGCAGCTTAGGACGGACCAACACCATATATTTT
TRBJ1-4 TRBD1 TRBV25-1 NA CASSDPGQGGEKLFF TGTGCCAGCAGTGACCCGGGACAGGGAGGTGAAAAACTGTTTTTT
TRBJ1-1 NA TRBV11-2 NA CASSSAPMNTEAFF TGTGCCAGCAGCTCGGCACCTATGAACACTGAAGCTTTCTTT
TRBJ2-2 NA TRBV30 NA CAWRRPIASGELFF TGTGCCTGGAGACGTCCGATAGCCTCCGGGGAGCTGTTTTTT
TRBJ2-2 TRBD2 TRBV4-3 many CASSQVISGRGTGELFF TGCGCCAGCAGCCAAGTAATTAGCGGGAGAGGGACCGGGGAGCTGTTTTTT
TRBJ2-7 NA TRBV7-9 NA CASSFFSGGDEQYF TGTGCCAGCAGCTTCTTCTCTGGCGGGGACGAGCAGTACTTC
TRBJ2-2 TRBD2 TRBV10-3 many CAISSSGRGTGELFF TGTGCCATCAGTTCTAGCGGGAGAGGCACCGGGGAGCTGTTTTTT